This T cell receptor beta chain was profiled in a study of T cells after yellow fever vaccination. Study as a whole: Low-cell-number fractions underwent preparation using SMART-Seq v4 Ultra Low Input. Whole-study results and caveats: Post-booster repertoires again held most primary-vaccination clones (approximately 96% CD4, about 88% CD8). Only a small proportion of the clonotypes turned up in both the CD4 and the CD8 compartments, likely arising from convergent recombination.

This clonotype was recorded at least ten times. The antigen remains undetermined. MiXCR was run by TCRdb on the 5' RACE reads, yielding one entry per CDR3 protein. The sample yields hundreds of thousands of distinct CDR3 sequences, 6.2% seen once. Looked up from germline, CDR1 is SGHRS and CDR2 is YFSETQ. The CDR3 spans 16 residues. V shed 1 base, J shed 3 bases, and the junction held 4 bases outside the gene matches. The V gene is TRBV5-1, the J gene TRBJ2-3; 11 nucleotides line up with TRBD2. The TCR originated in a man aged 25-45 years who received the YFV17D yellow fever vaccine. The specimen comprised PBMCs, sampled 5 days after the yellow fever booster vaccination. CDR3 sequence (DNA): TGCGCCAGCAGCTTGAAAGCTAGCGGGAGGACAGATACGCAGTATTTT. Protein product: CASSLKASGRTDTQYF.